This T cell receptor (beta chain) was obtained from a study of patients and donors after allogeneic stem cell transplantation. In TCRdb, the RT-PCR reads were re-called with MiXCR into one record per CDR3 protein. Of more than 850,000 distinct CDR3 sequences in the sample, more than 15% were seen once. The V end was cut by 0 bases, the J end by 4 bases, with 6 bases between. The CDR3 runs 13 residues. Germline lookup yields CDR1 SGDLS and CDR2 YYNGEE. The receptor was derived from a human donor who was either an allogeneic HSCT recipient or a stem cell or donor lymphocyte infusion donor (not recorded which). It is not recorded whose cells these are; they may come from a transplant donor. The chain joins TRBV9 to TRBJ2-3; unclear D gene. Sequenced material: blood, either unsorted or a sorted T cell fraction (not recorded which). The CDR3 DNA reads as TGTGCCAGCAGCGTAGAACCCCCAGATACGCAGTATTTT. This gives the protein CASSVEPPDTQYF. Complete variable domain (other parts from reference TRBV9 and TRBJ2-3): DSGVTQTPKHLITATGQRVTLRCSPRSGDLSVYWYQQSLDQGLQFLIQYYNGEERAKGNILERFSAQQFPDLHSELNLSSLELGDSALYFCASSVEPPDTQYFGPGTRLTVL.